This TCR beta chain came from a study of vaccination and CD4 T cells after COVID-19. Treatment denoted: roughly nine-day PBMC culture with coronavirus spike peptide pools or control peptides (ViraFEST assay). Peptide-pool expansion of antigen-specific T cells preceded TCR sequencing in ViraFEST. Each well held approximately 2 million PBMCs in IL-2 (10 IU/ml) medium with roughly 11 ug/ml peptide pools. In this sample, this clonotype turned up a few times. Its antigen is still unknown. The Oncomine TCR Beta short-read assay was what sequenced the DNA obtained from cultured CD4+ T cells. From the PCR reads, TCRdb called clonotypes with MiXCR, one entry per CDR3 protein. The profile covers around 19,000 distinct CDR3 sequences, with over 35% appearing a single time and about 18% taken by the ten largest. This clonotype was obtained from a human donor who received a COVID-19 vaccine. The material sequenced was CD4+ T cells from blood, cultured in vitro, taken before SARS-CoV-2 vaccination.

In DNA, the CDR3 is TGTGCCAGCAGCTTAGACAACACAGATACGCAGTATTTT. Its translation: CASSLDNTDTQYF. The chain links TRBV7-2 to TRBJ2-3; D gene unclear. CDR1 SGHTA and CDR2 FQGNSA come from the germline V gene. This CDR3 spans 13 amino acids. V was clipped by 1 base and J by 2 bases, with 4 bases between them.